This entry lists 7 T cell receptor beta chains sequenced from one sample in a study of blood T cell repertoires in COVID-19. The protocol was immunoSEQ multiplex PCR, while the TCRdb copy is restricted to in-frame clones and leaves out a portion. The table has some 59,000 clones, more than 90% seen once. Sequenced: peripheral blood. These receptors came from a man in his forties or fifties with acute or convalescent COVID-19.

V usage is TRBV7-2 and J usage is TRBJ1-2; D possibly corresponds to TRBD1 (6 bases). Deletions cut 5 bases from V and 8 bases from J, with 12 bases between. The germline gives CDR1 SGHTA, CDR2 FQGNSA. This CDR3 has 12 residues. The CDR3 region is CASSIDRLGYTF. CDR3 nucleotide sequence: TGTGCCAGCAGCATCGACAGGTTAGGCTACACCTTC. Combining the CDR3 with reference TRBV7-2 and TRBJ1-2 gives the whole variable domain GAGVSQSPSNKVTEKGKDVELRCDPISGHTALYWYRQSLGQGLEFLIYFQGNSAPDKSGLPSDRFSAERTGGSVSTLTIQRTQQEDSAVYLCASSIDRLGYTFGSGTRLTVV.

The chain is built from TRBV5-4 and TRBJ2-2, with a weak D call TRBD1 (6 bases). V was cut by 1 base and J by 8 bases, with 12 bases left in between. There are 14 residues in the CDR3. From germline, CDR1 is SGHNT and CDR2 YYREEE (reference sequence). The CDR3 loop reads CASSLQGPMGELFF. CDR3 coding DNA: TGTGCCAGCAGCTTGCAGGGGCCTATGGGGGAGCTGTTTTTT.

The rearrangement joins TRBV5-1 to TRBJ2-3; 7 bases map to TRBD1. Germline trimming cut 3 bases from V and 6 bases from J; bases unmatched to any gene: 7. Germline V gives CDR1 SGHRS, CDR2 YFSETQ. The CDR3 sequence is 14 residues long. CDR3 loop: CASSSGPTGDTQYF. The CDR3 DNA sequence: TGCGCCAGCAGCTCTGGACCGACAGGGGATACGCAGTATTTT.

The J gene is TRBJ2-1, the V gene TRBV6-5, with 13 bases fitting TRBD2. This CDR3 is 14 amino acids long. With V trimmed by 10 bases and J by 3 bases, 3 bases remained unmatched. Germline V gives CDR1 MNHEY, CDR2 SVGAGI. The CDR3, as DNA: TGTGCCACCCGGACTAGCGGGAGCTACAATGAGCAGTTCTTC. Its protein product is CATRTSGSYNEQFF.

The chain combines TRBV30 with TRBJ2-7, with 7 positions matching TRBD2. The CDR3 is made up of 13 amino acids. Germline V gives CDR1 GTSNPN, CDR2 SVGIG (reference sequence). The junction had 10 bases not matched to a gene; V was cut back by 7 bases and J by 4 bases. This CDR3 reads CASPGEGPYEQYF. As DNA, the CDR3 is TGTGCCTCCCCGGGGGAGGGGCCGTACGAGCAGTACTTC. The full variable domain, with the rest looked up from reference TRBV30 and TRBJ2-7, is SQTIHQWPATLVQPVGSPLSLECTVEGTSNPNLYWYRQAAGRGLQLLFYSVGIGQISSEVPQNLSASRPQDRQFILSSKKLLLSDSGFYLCASPGEGPYEQYFGPGTRLTVT.

V and J are TRBV3-1 (or the pseudogene TRBV3-2) and TRBJ2-7; D is unresolved. Germline loops: CDR1 LGHDT, CDR2 YNNKEL (reference sequence). There are 14 residues in the CDR3. V was trimmed by 1 base and J by 6 bases, leaving 13 bases between them. CDR3 nucleotide sequence: TGTGCCAGCAGCCAAGCGATCGTGGCCAGCGAGCAGTACTTC. Amino acid sequence: CASSQAIVASEQYF.

The chain recombines TRBV10-1 with TRBJ2-1, with 9 positions matching TRBD1. The germline V gene has CDR1 WNHNN and CDR2 SYGVQD (reference sequence). The V gene end was trimmed by 7 bases and the J gene end by 3 bases; junction bases not matched to a gene: 1. This CDR3 spans 13 amino acids. The CDR3 reads CASTGQGYNEQFF. CDR3 sequence (DNA): TGCGCCAGCACGGGACAGGGCTACAATGAGCAGTTCTTC.